Presented here are 7 T cell receptor beta chains from one specimen sequenced in a study of cytomegalovirus exposure and HLA in healthy donors. 13 Jbeta primers and 60 Vbeta primers were used for the PCR. Some clones are missing from TCRdb's copy, which holds only in-frame ones; the method was immunoSEQ multiplex PCR. The repertoire holds 150,000 or so clones, with approximately 86% as singletons. Sequenced: PBMCs. These receptors were collected from a woman between 18 and 29 years old in good health and CMV-seronegative.

In the case of this clone: At one of its ends the junction is not consistent with the germline gene, which may arise from a read error. The chain joins TRBV4-1 to TRBJ1-4; TRBD1 is a possible D gene (5 bases). The CDR3 contains 15 residues. CDR1 is MGHRA and CDR2 is YSYEKL in the germline V gene. CDR3 sequence: CASSPISGLGVPWVF. CDR3 DNA sequence: TGCGCCAGCAGCCCTATCTCTGGGTTAGGGGTTCCTTGGGTTTTT.

This chain connects TRBV30 to TRBJ1-6; D not resolved. Per germline, CDR1 GTSNPN and CDR2 SVGIG (reference sequence). The CDR3 is 14 amino acids. V gave up 3 bases and J gave up 10 bases, with 16 bases separating them. Here the CDR3 reads CAWSGNNGESPLHF. The CDR3 DNA reads TGTGCCTGGAGCGGTAATAATGGGGAGTCACCCCTCCACTTT.

V is TRBV6-5 and J is TRBJ1-4, with 7 bases fitting TRBD1. With 5 bases clipped from V and 4 bases from J, the junction kept 4 bases outside the gene matches. The V gene's germline CDR1 is MNHEY and CDR2 SVGAGI. This CDR3 region has 14 residues. CDR3 amino acids: CASSRQGLNEKLFF. The CDR3 bases are TGTGCCAGCAGTCGACAGGGACTTAATGAAAAACTGTTTTTT.

This clone was recorded once. This chain uses TRBV28 with TRBJ2-5, with D possibly being TRBD2 (7 bases). There are 14 residues in the CDR3. The ends were cut back, 5 bases at V and 1 base at J, with 11 bases in the middle. Germline V gene lookup returns CDR1 MDHEN and CDR2 SYDVKM. CDR3 nucleotide sequence: TGTGCCAGCAGTCCCGGGGGGCGCCAAGAGACCCAGTACTTC. Residues: CASSPGGRQETQYF.

The chain carries TRBV7-3 and TRBJ2-1; tentative D call: TRBD2 (6 bases). Germline CDR1 SGHTA, CDR2 FQGTGA. Trimming left V 4 bases short and J 9 bases short, with 16 bases between. The CDR3 is 14 amino acids. CDR3 DNA sequence: TGTGCCAGCAGCTCGGGACTCCCACCCCTTGAGCAGTTCTTC. It yields the protein CASSSGLPPLEQFF.

The CDR3 is CASTGAYRGPPPYNEQFF. Written as DNA, the CDR3 is TGTGCCAGCACGGGAGCTTACCGCGGACCACCACCCTACAATGAGCAGTTCTTC. The chain is built from TRBV6-4 and TRBJ2-1, with D possibly being TRBD2 (6 bases). This CDR3 has 18 residues. Deletions cut 7 bases from V and 2 bases from J, with 24 bases between. CDR1 and CDR2 from the germline V gene are MRHNA and SNTAGT.

CDR3 sequence (DNA): TGTGCCAGTAGTATAGGTCTTCTTGAGCAGTTCTTC. Its translation is CASSIGLLEQFF. The chain is built from TRBV19 and TRBJ2-1; D remains unclear. The CDR3 extends over 12 amino acids. The ends were cut back, 1 base at V and 9 bases at J, with 7 bases in the middle. Per germline, CDR1 LNHDA and CDR2 SQIVND (reference sequence).